A selection of T cell receptor beta chains follows, all from one sample in a study of response to subunit inactivated influenza vaccine. MiXCR, applied by TCRdb to the RT-PCR reads, yields one record per CDR3 protein. The table has hundreds of thousands of distinct CDR3 sequences, 12% seen once. The input for sequencing was non-naive T cells sorted from PBMCs, taken 14 to 15 days before vaccination. All receptors derive from a man aged 45 to 65 who received an inactivated influenza vaccine. Both conserved end residues are trimmed from each CDR3. Clone size is given for some rows only: seen once, a few or many times, or a class if the clone is expanded.

clone_size: few
v_call: TRBV6-1
cdr3_aa: ASSRGDRMNTEAF

clone_size: .
v_call: TRBV6-2/TRBV6-3
cdr3_aa: ASSQFASGGPTGELF

clone_size: many
v_call: TRBV5-5
cdr3_aa: ASSRTGGENQPQH

clone_size: few
v_call: TRBV7-3
cdr3_aa: ASSLTFFTTNNEQF

clone_size: many
v_call: TRBV7-8
cdr3_aa: ASSYTPRSPTYEQY

clone_size: .
v_call: TRBV12-3/TRBV12-4
cdr3_aa: ASSLSQGRSPLH

clone_size: few
v_call: TRBV3-1
cdr3_aa: ASSLKGSKNIQY

clone_size: many
v_call: TRBV4-3
cdr3_aa: ASSYGLAGGTNTGELF

clone_size: few
v_call: TRBV2
cdr3_aa: ASSEGGVAKNIQY

clone_size: many
v_call: TRBV11-2
cdr3_aa: ASSRGQTIQETQY

clone_size: .
v_call: TRBV19
cdr3_aa: ASSIQDQETQY

clone_size: many
v_call: TRBV7-2
cdr3_aa: ASSLKGQRNTEAF

clone_size: .
v_call: TRBV9
cdr3_aa: ASSAERGLAGDYNEQF

clone_size: few
v_call: TRBV3-1
cdr3_aa: ASSQLQGNTEAF